The rows below give T cell receptor beta chains drawn from one sample of a study of blood T cell repertoires in COVID-19. Data came from immunoSEQ multiplex PCR; TCRdb stores just in-frame clones and leaves some out. The table lists some 42,000 clones, 85% of them singletons, with roughly 5.2% in the top ten. The sample consisted of peripheral blood. Every receptor here comes from a man aged 45-60 years with active COVID-19. CDR3s include the opening cysteine and the closing phenylalanine or tryptophan. D genes are given only for firm matches. Clone sizes are given selectively: once, few, many, or a class where the clone is expanded.

v_gene	abundance	d_gene	j_gene	CDR3nt	CDR3aa
TRBV2	.	TRBD1	TRBJ2-1	TGTGCCAGCAAGAGGGACAGCTACAATGAGCAGTTCTTC	CASKRDSYNEQFF
TRBV6-2/TRBV6-3	.	TRBD1	TRBJ1-5	TGTGCCAGCAGTCGCGGGACAGGAACCGGCAATCAGCCCCAGCATTTT	CASSRGTGTGNQPQHF
TRBV11-3	.	.	TRBJ2-7	TGTGCCAGCAGCTTAGAACATTCGTACGAGCAGTACTTC	CASSLEHSYEQYF
TRBV5-1	.	TRBD2	TRBJ2-3	TGCGCCAGCGGCGCGGGGGGACTTAGCACAGATACGCAGTATTTT	CASGAGGLSTDTQYF
TRBV19	.	.	TRBJ1-6	TGTGCCAGTAGTATCCAGGACTTATATTCACCCCTCCACTTT	CASSIQDLYSPLHF
TRBV24-1	.	.	TRBJ1-1	TGTGCCACCAGTGATCCCCGAGGTTCGAACACTGAAGCTTTCTTT	CATSDPRGSNTEAFF
TRBV6-5	few	TRBD2	TRBJ2-1	TGTGCCAGCAGTTACTTCGCCCTAGCGGGCGACAATGAGCAGTTCTTC	CASSYFALAGDNEQFF
TRBV5-1	.	.	TRBJ2-4	TGCGCCAGCACGGAAGAAACTACCTCCGTGGCCAAAAACATTCAGTACTTC	CASTEETTSVAKNIQYF
TRBV4-1	few	TRBD1	TRBJ1-4	TGCGCCAGCAGCCAAGTCCTTATATTGGGACAGCCTAATGAAAAACTGTTTTTT	CASSQVLILGQPNEKLFF
TRBV11-2	.	.	TRBJ1-2	TGTGCCAGCAGCTTAGATCGGACACCGAACTATGGCTACACCTTC	CASSLDRTPNYGYTF
TRBV28	.	.	TRBJ2-7	TGTGCCAGCAGCACCGGTCAGGGGCCCTACGAGCAGTACTTC	CASSTGQGPYEQYF
TRBV7-2	.	.	TRBJ1-2	TGTGCCAGCAGCTTGGGGGCTCCTGTCTATGGCTACACCTTC	CASSLGAPVYGYTF
TRBV5-1	.	TRBD2	TRBJ2-3	TGCGCCAGCACCGCTCGAGGTAGCGGGAGGGCAGATACGCAGTATTTT	CASTARGSGRADTQYF
TRBV2	.	TRBD2	TRBJ2-2	TGTGCCAGCTTCGAGGGACTAGCGGGATCCGGGGAGCTGTTTTTT	CASFEGLAGSGELFF
TRBV2	.	TRBD2	TRBJ2-1	TGTGCCAGCAGGGAAAGGACTAGCGGGACGAATGAGCAGTTCTTC	CASRERTSGTNEQFF
TRBV7-6	once	.	TRBJ2-2	TGTGCCAGCAGCTACCAGTACACCGGGGAGCTGTTTTTT	CASSYQYTGELFF